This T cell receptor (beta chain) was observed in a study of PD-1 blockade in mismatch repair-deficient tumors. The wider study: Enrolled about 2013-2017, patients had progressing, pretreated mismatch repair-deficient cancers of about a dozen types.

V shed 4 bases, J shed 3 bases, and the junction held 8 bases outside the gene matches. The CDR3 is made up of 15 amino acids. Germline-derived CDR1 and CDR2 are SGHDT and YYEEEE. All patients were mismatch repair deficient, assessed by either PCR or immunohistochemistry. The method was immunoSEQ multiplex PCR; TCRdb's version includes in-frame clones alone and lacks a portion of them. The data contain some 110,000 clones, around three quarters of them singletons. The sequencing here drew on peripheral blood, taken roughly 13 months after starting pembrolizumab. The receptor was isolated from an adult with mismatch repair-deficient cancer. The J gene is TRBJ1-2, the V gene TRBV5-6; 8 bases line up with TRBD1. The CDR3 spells CASSRRQGKYYGYTF. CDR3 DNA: TGTGCCAGCAGCCGCAGACAGGGGAAGTACTATGGCTACACCTTC.